This T cell receptor (beta chain) comes out of a study of CD4 T cells in relation to SARS-CoV-2 and coronaviruses. Study in general: ViraFEST: approximately 10-day antigen culture of PBMCs, then TCR beta CDR3 sequencing. No peptide or an HIV-1 Nef peptide pool served as negative control. Crossreactive spike epitopes shared across donors were mapped to their HLA restriction.

Trimming cost V 1 base and J 4 bases, with 11 bases left between them. The CDR3 is 15 residues long. CDR1 and CDR2 from the germline V gene are SGHTA and FQGNSA. Study-level findings and limits: Each donor contributed either pre-pandemic or post-infection samples, not both.

This clone was observed a handful of times. What it binds is unknown. Before the COVID-19 pandemic, during about 2010-2018, CD4+ T cells were taken from unexposed donors. The cells were cultured for about ten days before CD4+ T cells were isolated. The data were produced by immunoSEQ multiplex PCR, yet TCRdb's version contains in-frame clones alone and is incomplete. The sample contains some 25,000 clones, around three quarters of which appear only once. The sequenced sample was CD4+ T cells from PBMCs, cultured in vitro. This chain links TRBV7-2 with TRBJ2-1; no clear D gene. This clonotype was sampled from a human donor in good health. The chain's CDR3 is CASSLDGSLYNEQFF. The CDR3 nucleotides read TGTGCCAGCAGCTTAGATGGCAGTCTATACAATGAGCAGTTCTTC.